This TCR beta chain was sequenced in a study of shared clonotypes between healthy human individuals. Study at large: Three CD4 naive, three CD4 memory, two CD8 naive and one CD8 memory plate were used per donor. Study observations and caveats: Clonotype sharing across donors was expected to vary with sequencing depth.

In the authors' methods: Quality scores were absent from the junction-only immunoSEQ sequences, so filtering differed. Sequencing was performed with immunoSEQ multiplex PCR; in TCRdb, only in-frame clones are kept and a portion is missing. V, J and clone size derive from that table, while D and trimming were established from the DNA sequence. The sample has 1.5 million to 1.9 million clones; 95% to 99% are singletons. Per the germline V gene, CDR1 is SGHRS and CDR2 is YFSETQ. The CDR3 covers 16 residues. The V and J ends lost 2 bases and 5 bases respectively, with 20 bases between them. Notes on this clone: The antigen is unknown.

The J gene is TRBJ2-7, the V gene TRBV5-1; D ambiguous. The receptor was isolated from a man aged 25 to 40 in good health. Sequenced material: naive CD4+ T cells sorted from blood. Subset described: CD45RA+ positively selected. CDR3 bases: TGCGCCAGCAGCTTAGGTCAGACTCCCCCGCCTAACGAGCAGTACTTC. This sequence encodes CASSLGQTPPPNEQYF. Together with reference TRBV5-1 and TRBJ2-7, the CDR3 gives the full variable domain: KAGVTQTPRYLIKTRGQQVTLSCSPISGHRSVSWYQQTPGQGLQFLFEYFSETQRNKGNFPGRFSGRQFSNSRSEMNVSTLELGDSALYLCASSLGQTPPPNEQYFGPGTRLTVT.